One and the same sample provided the 27 T cell receptor beta chains below, sequenced in a study of cytomegalovirus exposure and HLA in healthy donors. Use of 60 Vbeta and 13 Jbeta primers characterized the PCR. Clones were sequenced by immunoSEQ multiplex PCR, and TCRdb holds only the in-frame ones, with some missing. Of approximately 140,000 clones listed, more than 75% are singletons. The specimen was PBMCs. These receptors were collected from a male donor in good health and CMV-seronegative.

J is TRBJ1-5 and V is TRBV10-3; no firm D call. The V end was cut by 2 bases, the J end by 7 bases, with 9 bases between. Germline CDR1 and CDR2: ENHRY and SYGVKD. The CDR3 consists of 13 residues. The CDR3 region has the DNA TGTGCCATCAGTGAGCCGGGAGAACAGCCCCAGCATTTT. It translates to CAISEPGEQPQHF.

The sample holds a few counts of this clone. The rearrangement joins TRBV6-5 to TRBJ2-7; TRBD1 is a possible D gene (6 bases). Trimming shortened V by 6 bases and J by 0 bases, and 15 bases separated the two germline ends. CDR1 MNHEY and CDR2 SVGAGI come from the germline V gene. The CDR3 is made up of 15 amino acids. CDR3 bases: TGTGCCAGCAGGCGACGACAGGCCAGCTCCTACGAGCAGTACTTC. Translation: CASRRRQASSYEQYF.

The rearrangement joins TRBV2 to TRBJ2-4; D is perhaps TRBD1 (8 bases). V was trimmed by 6 bases and J by 12 bases, leaving 18 bases between them. CDR1 and CDR2 (germline): SNHLY, FYNNEI. This CDR3 is built from 13 residues. The CDR3 here is CASRTGEGDSQYF. The CDR3 bases are TGTGCCAGCAGGACAGGGGAGGGAGACAGTCAGTACTTC.

The V call is TRBV18, the J call TRBJ1-2; D remains unclear. V lost 5 bases and J 3 bases, leaving 10 bases between the germline ends. Germline CDR1 reads KGHSH; CDR2 reads LQKENI. CDR3 length equals 13 residues. CDR3: CASSASTDYGYTF. CDR3 nucleotide sequence: TGTGCCAGCTCAGCGAGTACGGACTATGGCTACACCTTC.

The chain combines TRBV28 with TRBJ2-3; 7 bases fit TRBD2. From germline, CDR1 is MDHEN and CDR2 SYDVKM. This CDR3 has 15 amino acids. V was pared by 2 bases and J by 1 base, with 3 bases of the junction left unmatched. The CDR3 reads CASSLRGGGTDTQYF. Here the CDR3 DNA reads TGTGCCAGCAGTTTACGGGGAGGGGGCACAGATACGCAGTATTTT.

The V and J genes are TRBV5-1 and TRBJ1-1, with D possibly being TRBD1 (5 bases). Germline assignment: CDR1 SGHRS and CDR2 YFSETQ. V was clipped by 1 base and J by 0 bases, with 10 bases between them. The CDR3 consists of 15 residues. This CDR3 reads CASSLNPGMNTEAFF. The CDR3 DNA sequence: TGCGCCAGCAGCTTGAATCCAGGGATGAACACTGAAGCTTTCTTT.

The V and J genes are TRBV6-1 and TRBJ1-1; D might be TRBD1 (6 bases). Trimming shortened V by 5 bases and J by 8 bases, and 12 bases separated the two germline ends. The CDR3 has 12 amino acids. Germline-derived CDR1 and CDR2 are MNHNS and SASEGT. The CDR3 here is CASSTGSLEAFF. The CDR3 nucleotides read TGTGCCAGCAGTACAGGGTCCTTAGAAGCTTTCTTT.

The chain uses TRBV28 and TRBJ2-7, with 11 positions matching TRBD1. This CDR3 is built from 15 residues. V trimming: 4 bases; J trimming: 4 bases; junction bases outside the gene matches: 6. Germline V gene lookup returns CDR1 MDHEN and CDR2 SYDVKM. CDR3 protein: CASSSSGTGGYEQYF. The CDR3 coding sequence is TGTGCCAGCAGTTCGAGCGGGACAGGGGGTTACGAGCAGTACTTC.

The chain combines TRBV28 with TRBJ1-1; the D gene is possibly TRBD1 (6 bases). V was pared by 6 bases and J by 3 bases, with 11 bases between. There are 13 residues in the CDR3. From germline, CDR1 is MDHEN and CDR2 SYDVKM. The CDR3 sequence is CASRMDRYTEAFF. The CDR3 DNA follows: TGTGCCAGCAGAATGGACAGATACACTGAAGCTTTCTTT.

This chain joins TRBV10-3 and TRBJ2-1; 7 bases map to TRBD2. Germline assignment: CDR1 ENHRY and CDR2 SYGVKD. Trimming at V came to 8 bases and at J to 2 bases, leaving 3 bases not matched to a gene. The CDR3 is 13 amino acids. CDR3 in amino acids: CAIGREPYNEQFF. DNA of the CDR3: TGTGCCATCGGGAGGGAACCCTACAATGAGCAGTTCTTC.

This sequence joins TRBV4-2 and TRBJ1-4, with D perhaps TRBD1 (5 bases). CDR1 is LGHNA and CDR2 is YNFKEQ in the germline V gene. Trimming shortened V by 0 bases and J by 11 bases, and 19 bases separated the two germline ends. CDR3 size: 16 residues. CDR3 sequence (DNA): TGTGCCAGCAGCCAAGATTTTTACCCAGGGATGTATAAACTGTTTTTT. Its protein is CASSQDFYPGMYKLFF.

The chain employs TRBV9 and TRBJ2-7; 8 nucleotides line up with TRBD1. Per germline, CDR1 SGDLS and CDR2 YYNGEE. V lost 0 bases, J lost 0 bases, and 2 bases stayed unmatched. The CDR3 sequence is 15 residues long. The CDR3 spells CASSVAGQGSYEQYF. The CDR3 bases are TGTGCCAGCAGCGTAGCCGGACAGGGCTCCTACGAGCAGTACTTC.

The chain couples TRBV28 to TRBJ2-3, with unresolved D. Germline V lookup: CDR1 MDHEN, CDR2 SYDVKM. V gave up 5 bases and J gave up 0 bases, with 12 bases separating them. This CDR3 has 15 residues. CDR3 sequence reads: CASSPHSTSTDTQYF. CDR3 nucleotide sequence: TGTGCCAGCAGTCCCCACTCCACTAGCACAGATACGCAGTATTTT.

The V and J genes are TRBV18 and TRBJ1-3, with D possibly TRBD1 on 6 matching bases. The CDR3 consists of 16 residues. Deletions cut 5 bases from V and 0 bases from J, with 14 bases between. Germline V gene lookup returns CDR1 KGHSH and CDR2 LQKENI. This CDR3 is CASSSRQDSSGNTIYF. The CDR3 nucleotides are TGTGCCAGCTCAAGCCGACAGGACAGCTCTGGAAACACCATATATTTT.

The chain combines TRBV9 with TRBJ2-2; no firm D call. Trimming stripped 0 bases from V and 3 bases from J, with 6 bases between. The CDR3 runs to 14 residues. Germline CDR1 reads SGDLS; CDR2 reads YYNGEE. CDR3 in amino acids: CASSVGSYTGELFF. CDR3 DNA sequence: TGTGCCAGCAGCGTAGGTTCCTACACCGGGGAGCTGTTTTTT.

CDR3 amino acids: CASTTRGMGEQYF. Written as DNA, the CDR3 is TGTGCCAGCACCACCCGGGGGATGGGCGAGCAGTACTTC. The gene calls are TRBV6-5 and TRBJ2-7, with a possible D match to TRBD2 (6 bases). Germline V gene sequence: CDR1 MNHEY, CDR2 SVGAGI. The CDR3 is 13 amino acids. Trimming stripped 7 bases from V and 6 bases from J, with 16 bases between.

The chain carries TRBV10-3 and TRBJ1-6; TRBD1 agrees at 9 bases. V shed 4 bases, J shed 6 bases, and the junction held 19 bases outside the gene matches. CDR1 and CDR2 from the germline V gene are ENHRY and SYGVKD. The CDR3 length is 20 residues. The CDR3 region has the DNA TGTGCCATCAGTGTTAGTTTCGGGACAGGGAATTTACTGGGTAATTCACCCCTCCACTTT. The encoded protein is CAISVSFGTGNLLGNSPLHF.

V and J are TRBV28 and TRBJ2-4, with 9 bases identical to TRBD1. CDR3 length: 13 amino acids. In germline, CDR1 is MDHEN, CDR2 SYDVKM. V lost 5 bases, J lost 6 bases, and 2 bases stayed unmatched. CDR3 residues: CASSGDRVNIQYF. CDR3 DNA: TGTGCCAGCAGTGGGGACAGGGTAAACATTCAGTACTTC.

To note about this clone: This sample includes further DNA sequences coding for the same CDR3. The chain has TRBV5-1 and TRBJ2-7; D perhaps matches TRBD1 (6 bases). This CDR3 region has 13 residues. With 2 bases removed from V and 0 bases from J, the gap between germline ends came to 6 bases. Germline loops: CDR1 SGHRS, CDR2 YFSETQ. Here the CDR3 DNA reads TGCGCCAGCAGCTTACAGGGCTCCTACGAGCAGTACTTC. It codes for CASSLQGSYEQYF.

DNA of the CDR3: TGTGCCAGCAGTTACTCGGGGCAGGGGGGCTACTATGGCTACACCTTC. It encodes CASSYSGQGGYYGYTF. The chain recombines TRBV6-5 with TRBJ1-2; 7 bases are a match to TRBD1. Losses at the gene ends were 0 bases for V and 3 bases for J; bases not matched to a gene: 7. This CDR3 has 16 amino acids. Germline CDR1 MNHEY, CDR2 SVGAGI.

This clone turned up a few times. The rearrangement uses TRBV6-5 and TRBJ2-3; 10 positions agree with TRBD1. Germline V gene sequence: CDR1 MNHEY, CDR2 SVGAGI. J lost 3 bases, V lost 4 bases, and 4 bases had no gene match. This CDR3 comprises 15 residues. CDR3 nucleotide sequence: TGTGCCAGCAGTTTTGGACAGGGGGAAACAGATACGCAGTATTTT. Translating gives CASSFGQGETDTQYF.

V gene TRBV7-8 combines with J gene TRBJ1-2; 7 bases align to TRBD1. Germline CDR1 reads SGHVS; CDR2 reads FQNEAQ. After removal of 2 bases from V and 0 bases from J, the junction contained 6 bases not matched to a gene. This CDR3 is 16 amino acids long. The CDR3 region has the DNA TGTGCCAGCAGCTTAACCGGGACAGTGGCTAACTATGGCTACACCTTC. It yields the protein CASSLTGTVANYGYTF.

V and J are TRBV19 and TRBJ1-1; no clear D. Trimming took off 1 base at V and 3 bases at J, with 12 bases between the two ends. CDR3 size: 15 residues. Germline lookup yields CDR1 LNHDA and CDR2 SQIVND (reference sequence). The CDR3 nucleotides are TGTGCCAGTAGTATAGCGGAGGGCTTAGACACTGAAGCTTTCTTT. Amino acid sequence: CASSIAEGLDTEAFF.

This clone occurred a few times. The chain is built from TRBV29-1 and TRBJ2-1, with 7 nucleotides matching TRBD2. Germline CDR1 is SQVTM and CDR2 is ANQGSEA. CDR3 length equals 16 residues. V shed 6 bases, J shed 11 bases, and the junction held 22 bases outside the gene matches. CDR3 nucleotides: TGCAGCGTGGAAAACAGCGGATGGGGGGGGTTCCCAAAGCAGTTCTTC. This sequence encodes CSVENSGWGGFPKQFF.

V and J are TRBV7-6 and TRBJ2-1; the D is unclear. The CDR3 has 13 amino acids. Germline values: CDR1 SGHVS, CDR2 FNYEAQ. Trimming removed 0 bases at V and 16 bases at J, with 16 bases between. The CDR3 loop reads CASSLAPGSYSFF. The CDR3 nucleotides read TGTGCCAGCAGCTTAGCGCCGGGTTCGTATAGCTTCTTC.

The chain employs TRBV10-2 and TRBJ2-4, with 10 bases matching TRBD1. With V trimmed by 6 bases and J by 9 bases, 8 bases remained unmatched. CDR1 WSHSY and CDR2 SAAADI come from the germline V gene. The CDR3 loop spans 14 amino acids. The CDR3 bases are TGCGCCAGCAGCGCGGGACAGGGGCCCAGCATTCAGTACTTC. This sequence encodes CASSAGQGPSIQYF.

The genes are TRBV7-8 and TRBJ2-7; 9 nucleotides line up with TRBD1. This CDR3 spans 15 amino acids. Germline V gene data show CDR1 as SGHVS and CDR2 as FQNEAQ. V was pared by 3 bases and J by 2 bases, with 5 bases of the junction left unmatched. The CDR3 nucleotides read TGTGCCAGCAGCTTGGAGGGACAGGGCCCCTACGAGCAGTACTTC. Amino acids: CASSLEGQGPYEQYF.